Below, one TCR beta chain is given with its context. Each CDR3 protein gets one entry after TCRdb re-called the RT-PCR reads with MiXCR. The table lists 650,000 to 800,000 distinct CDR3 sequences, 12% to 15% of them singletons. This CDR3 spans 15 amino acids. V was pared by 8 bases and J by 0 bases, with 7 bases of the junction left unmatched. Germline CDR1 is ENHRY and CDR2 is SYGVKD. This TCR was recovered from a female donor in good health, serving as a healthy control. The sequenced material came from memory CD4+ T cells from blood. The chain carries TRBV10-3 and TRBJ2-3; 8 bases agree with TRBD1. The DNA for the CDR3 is TGTGCCATCTCCCGGACAGGGTCCAGCACAGATACGCAGTATTTT. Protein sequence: CAISRTGSSTDTQYF.